What follows is one TCR beta chain and its context. The antigen is not known. This sample is part of a study of OX40 agonist ivuxolimab in advanced cancers. Across the study: Hepatocellular carcinoma, melanoma, renal cell or head and neck cancer affected the dose-escalation patients. Patients with prior anti-PD-1, anti-PD-L1 or anti-CTLA-4 therapy were eligible; 40% had some. General study findings and limits: Clonal expansion among partial responders at 0.1-3.0 mg/kg ranked near the lowest.

This CDR3 is 19 amino acids long. CDR1 SGHKS and CDR2 YYEKEE come from the germline V gene (reference sequence). J gave up 4 bases and V 4 bases, and 14 bases lay outside the gene matches. Anyone with autoimmune disease history or systemic immunosuppression was excluded. Some clones are missing from TCRdb's copy, which holds only in-frame ones; the method was immunoSEQ multiplex PCR. The top ten clones hold approximately 4.5% of a sample with 50,000 to 60,000 clones, about four fifths of them seen once. The receptor was derived from an adult with an advanced solid tumor such as melanoma, head and neck, liver or kidney cancer. Sequenced material: CD4+ or CD8+ T cells sorted from blood, taken in a trial of the OX40 agonist ivuxolimab. This chain joins TRBV5-5 and TRBJ2-5; 15 bases agree with TRBD2. CDR3 DNA sequence: TGTGCCAGCAGCCATTCAGGAGGGACTAGCGGGGGGCCGGCAGAGACCCAGTACTTC. Residues: CASSHSGGTSGGPAETQYF.